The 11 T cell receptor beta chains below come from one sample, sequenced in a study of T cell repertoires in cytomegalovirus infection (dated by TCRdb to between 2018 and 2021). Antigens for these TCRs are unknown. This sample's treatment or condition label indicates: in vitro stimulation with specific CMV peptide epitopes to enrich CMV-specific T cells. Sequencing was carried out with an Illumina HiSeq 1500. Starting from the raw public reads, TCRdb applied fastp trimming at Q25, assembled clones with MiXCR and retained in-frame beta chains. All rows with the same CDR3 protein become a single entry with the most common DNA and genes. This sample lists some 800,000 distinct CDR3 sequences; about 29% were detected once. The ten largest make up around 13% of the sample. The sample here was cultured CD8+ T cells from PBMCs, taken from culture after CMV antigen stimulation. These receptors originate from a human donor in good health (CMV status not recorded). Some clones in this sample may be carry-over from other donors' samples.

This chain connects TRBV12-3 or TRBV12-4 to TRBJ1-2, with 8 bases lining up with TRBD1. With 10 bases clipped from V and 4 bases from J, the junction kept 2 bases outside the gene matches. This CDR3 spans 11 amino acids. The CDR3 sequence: CATTGGYGYTF. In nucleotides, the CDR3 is TGTGCCACCACAGGGGGCTATGGCTACACCTTC.

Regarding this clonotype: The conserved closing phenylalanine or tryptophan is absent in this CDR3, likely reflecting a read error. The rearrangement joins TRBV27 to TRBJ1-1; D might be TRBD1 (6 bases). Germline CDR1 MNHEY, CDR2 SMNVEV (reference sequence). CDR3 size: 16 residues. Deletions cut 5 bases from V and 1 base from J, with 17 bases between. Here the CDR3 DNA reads TGTGCCAGCAGTCTCCTCCGACAGGAGAAGAACACTGAAGCTTTCTAT. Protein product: CASSLLRQEKNTEAFY.

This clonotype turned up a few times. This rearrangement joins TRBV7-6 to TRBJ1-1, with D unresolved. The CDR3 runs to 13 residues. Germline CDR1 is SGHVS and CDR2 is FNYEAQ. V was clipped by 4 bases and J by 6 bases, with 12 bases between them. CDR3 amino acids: CASSYGLMAEAFF. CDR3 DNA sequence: TGTGCCAGCAGCTACGGGTTAATGGCTGAAGCTTTCTTT.

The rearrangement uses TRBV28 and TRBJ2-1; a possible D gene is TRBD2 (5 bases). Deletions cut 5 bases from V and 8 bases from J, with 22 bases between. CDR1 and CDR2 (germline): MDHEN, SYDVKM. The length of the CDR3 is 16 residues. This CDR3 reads CASSPRGISSKDEQFF. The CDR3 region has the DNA TGTGCCAGCAGTCCCCGAGGGATCTCTAGCAAAGATGAGCAGTTCTTC.

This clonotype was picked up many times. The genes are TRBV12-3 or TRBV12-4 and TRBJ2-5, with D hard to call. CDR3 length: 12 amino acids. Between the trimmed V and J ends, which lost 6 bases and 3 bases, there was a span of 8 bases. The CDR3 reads CASSQTEETQYF. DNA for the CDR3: TGTGCCAGCAGCCAGACTGAAGAGACCCAGTACTTC.

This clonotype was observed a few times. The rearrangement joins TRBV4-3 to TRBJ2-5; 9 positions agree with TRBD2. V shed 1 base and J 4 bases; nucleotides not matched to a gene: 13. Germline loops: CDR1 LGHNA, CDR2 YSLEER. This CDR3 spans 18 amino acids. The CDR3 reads CASSQAGGERGAGETQYF. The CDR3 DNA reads TGCGCCAGCAGCCAAGCCGGGGGGGAGCGGGGGGCCGGAGAGACCCAGTACTTC.

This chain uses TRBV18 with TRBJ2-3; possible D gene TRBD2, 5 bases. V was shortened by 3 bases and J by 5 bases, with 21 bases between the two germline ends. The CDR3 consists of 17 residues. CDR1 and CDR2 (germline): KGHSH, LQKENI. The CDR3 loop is CASSPSRTGVIVDTQYF. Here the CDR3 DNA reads TGTGCCAGCTCACCTTCCCGGACCGGGGTTATTGTAGATACGCAGTATTTT. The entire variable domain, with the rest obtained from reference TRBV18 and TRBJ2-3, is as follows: NAGVMQNPRHLVRRRGQEARLRCSPMKGHSHVYWYRQLPEEGLKFMVYLQKENIIDESGMPKERFSAEFPKEGPSILRIQQVVRGDSAAYFCASSPSRTGVIVDTQYFGPGTRLTVL.

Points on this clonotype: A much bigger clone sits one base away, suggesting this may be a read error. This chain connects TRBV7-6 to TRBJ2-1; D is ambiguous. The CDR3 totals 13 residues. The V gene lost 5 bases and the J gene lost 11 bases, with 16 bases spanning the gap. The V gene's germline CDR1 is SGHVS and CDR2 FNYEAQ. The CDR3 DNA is TGTGCCAGCAGCGTAGGGCACGGAAATCAGCAGTTCTTC. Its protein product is CASSVGHGNQQFF.

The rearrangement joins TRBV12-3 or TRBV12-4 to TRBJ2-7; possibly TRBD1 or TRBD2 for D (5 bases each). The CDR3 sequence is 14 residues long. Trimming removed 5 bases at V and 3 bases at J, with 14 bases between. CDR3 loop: CASSLTGTIYEQYF. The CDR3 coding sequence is TGTGCCAGCAGTCTTACCGGGACGATCTACGAGCAGTACTTC.

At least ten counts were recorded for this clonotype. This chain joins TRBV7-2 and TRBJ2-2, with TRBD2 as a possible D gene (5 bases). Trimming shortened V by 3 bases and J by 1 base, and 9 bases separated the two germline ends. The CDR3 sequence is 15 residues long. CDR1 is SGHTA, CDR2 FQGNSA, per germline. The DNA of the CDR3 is TGTGCCAGCAGCTTCAGCGGTTTGAACACCGGGGAGCTGTTTTTT. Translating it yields CASSFSGLNTGELFF.

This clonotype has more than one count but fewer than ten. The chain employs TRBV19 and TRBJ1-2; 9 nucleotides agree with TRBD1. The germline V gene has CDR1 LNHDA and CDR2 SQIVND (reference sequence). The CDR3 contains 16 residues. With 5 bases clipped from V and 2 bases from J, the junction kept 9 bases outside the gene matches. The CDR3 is CASSSPGQGPNYGYTF. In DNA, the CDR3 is TGTGCCAGTAGTTCACCGGGACAGGGCCCAAACTATGGCTACACCTTC.